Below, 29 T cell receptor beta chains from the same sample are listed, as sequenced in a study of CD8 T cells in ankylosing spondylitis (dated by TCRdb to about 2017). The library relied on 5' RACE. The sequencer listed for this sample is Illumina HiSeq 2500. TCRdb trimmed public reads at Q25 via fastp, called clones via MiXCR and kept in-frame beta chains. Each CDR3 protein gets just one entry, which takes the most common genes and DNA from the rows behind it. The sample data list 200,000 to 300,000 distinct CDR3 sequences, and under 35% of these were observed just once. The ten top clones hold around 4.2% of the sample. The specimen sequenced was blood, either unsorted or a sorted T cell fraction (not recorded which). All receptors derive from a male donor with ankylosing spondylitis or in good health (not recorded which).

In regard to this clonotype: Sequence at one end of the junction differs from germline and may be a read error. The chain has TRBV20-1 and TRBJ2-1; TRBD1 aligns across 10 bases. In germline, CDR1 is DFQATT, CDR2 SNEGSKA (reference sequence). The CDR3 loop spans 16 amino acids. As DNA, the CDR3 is TGCTGTGCTAGATCCTTAGGGACAGGGGTTCACAATGAGCAGTTCTTC. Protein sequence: CCARSLGTGVHNEQFF.

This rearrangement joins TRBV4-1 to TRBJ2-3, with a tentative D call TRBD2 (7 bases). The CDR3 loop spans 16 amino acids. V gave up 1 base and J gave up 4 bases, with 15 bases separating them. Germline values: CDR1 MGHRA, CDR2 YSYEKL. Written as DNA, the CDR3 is TGCGCCAGCAGCCAAGGAAGGGGGGGCTTTGCAGATACGCAGTATTTT. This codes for CASSQGRGGFADTQYF.

The CDR3 region is CASSDQTASYEQYF. The CDR3 nucleotides read TGTGCCAGCAGTGACCAGACGGCCTCCTACGAGCAGTACTTC. The V call is TRBV2, the J call TRBJ2-7, with D uncertain. Germline V gene data show CDR1 as SNHLY and CDR2 as FYNNEI. This CDR3 is built from 14 residues. Trimming took off 3 bases at V and 0 bases at J, with 9 bases between the two ends.

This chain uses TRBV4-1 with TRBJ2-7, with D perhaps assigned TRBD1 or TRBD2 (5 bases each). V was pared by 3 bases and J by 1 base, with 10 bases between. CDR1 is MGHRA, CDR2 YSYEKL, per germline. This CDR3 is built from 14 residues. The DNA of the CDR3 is TGCGCCAGCAGCCACGAGGGGTTATCCTACGAGCAGTACTTC. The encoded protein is CASSHEGLSYEQYF.

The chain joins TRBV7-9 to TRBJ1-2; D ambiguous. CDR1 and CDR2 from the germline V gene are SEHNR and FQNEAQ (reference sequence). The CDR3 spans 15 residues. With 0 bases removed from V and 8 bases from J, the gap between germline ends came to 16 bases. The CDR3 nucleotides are TGTGCCAGCAGCTTAGCTAGCGACTGGGAGTGGGGCTACACCTTC. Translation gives CASSLASDWEWGYTF.

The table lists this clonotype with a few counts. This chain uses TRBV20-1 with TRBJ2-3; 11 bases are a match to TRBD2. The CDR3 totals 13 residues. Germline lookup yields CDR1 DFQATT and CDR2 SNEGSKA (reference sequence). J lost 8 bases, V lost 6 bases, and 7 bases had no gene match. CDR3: CSAPTSGDGTQYF. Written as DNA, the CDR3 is TGCAGTGCCCCGACTAGCGGGGATGGTACGCAGTATTTT.

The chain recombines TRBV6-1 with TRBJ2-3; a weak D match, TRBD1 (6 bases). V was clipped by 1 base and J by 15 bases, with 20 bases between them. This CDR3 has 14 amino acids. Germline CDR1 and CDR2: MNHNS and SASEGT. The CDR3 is CASSEGLTIGQPYF. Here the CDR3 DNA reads TGTGCCAGCAGTGAAGGTCTTACTATTGGACAGCCTTATTTT.

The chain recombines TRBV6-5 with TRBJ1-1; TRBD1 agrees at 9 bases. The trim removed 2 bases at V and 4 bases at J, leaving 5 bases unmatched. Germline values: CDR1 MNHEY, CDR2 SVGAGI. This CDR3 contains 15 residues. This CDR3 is CASSYGTGISTEAFF. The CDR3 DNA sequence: TGTGCCAGCAGTTACGGGACAGGGATTTCCACTGAAGCTTTCTTT.

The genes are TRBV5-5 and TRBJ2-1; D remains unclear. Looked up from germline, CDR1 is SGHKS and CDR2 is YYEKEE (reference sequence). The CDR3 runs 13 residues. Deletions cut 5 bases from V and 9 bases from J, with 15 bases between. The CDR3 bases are TGTGCCAGCAGTGGGGTCCCGAAGGGTGAGCAGTTCTTC. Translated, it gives CASSGVPKGEQFF.

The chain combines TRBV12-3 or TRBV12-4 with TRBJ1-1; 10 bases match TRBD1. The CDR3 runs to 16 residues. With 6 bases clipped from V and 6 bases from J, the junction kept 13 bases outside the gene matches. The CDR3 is CASSAPGGQGVAEAFF. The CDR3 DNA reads TGTGCCAGCAGCGCACCCGGAGGACAGGGGGTTGCTGAAGCTTTCTTT.

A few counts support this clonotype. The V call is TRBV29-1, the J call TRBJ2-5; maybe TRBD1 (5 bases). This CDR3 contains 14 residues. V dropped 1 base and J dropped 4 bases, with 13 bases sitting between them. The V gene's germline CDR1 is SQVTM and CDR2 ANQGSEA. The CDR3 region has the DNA TGCAGCGTTGAAGGGGCAGGGAAGGTAGAGACCCAGTACTTC. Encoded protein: CSVEGAGKVETQYF.

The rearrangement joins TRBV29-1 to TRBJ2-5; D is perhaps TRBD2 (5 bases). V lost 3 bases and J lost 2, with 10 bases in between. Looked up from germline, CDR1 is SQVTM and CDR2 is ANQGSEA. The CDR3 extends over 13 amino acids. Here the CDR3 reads CSVEGVRQETQYF. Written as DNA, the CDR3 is TGCAGCGTTGAGGGAGTCAGACAAGAGACCCAGTACTTC.

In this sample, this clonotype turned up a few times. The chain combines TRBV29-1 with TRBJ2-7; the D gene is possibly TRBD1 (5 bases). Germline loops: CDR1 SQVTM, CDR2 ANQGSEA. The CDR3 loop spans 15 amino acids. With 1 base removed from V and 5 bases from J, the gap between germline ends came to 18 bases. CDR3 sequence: CSVEGVIEGVDEQYF. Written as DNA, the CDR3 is TGCAGCGTTGAAGGTGTGATAGAAGGGGTCGACGAGCAGTACTTC.

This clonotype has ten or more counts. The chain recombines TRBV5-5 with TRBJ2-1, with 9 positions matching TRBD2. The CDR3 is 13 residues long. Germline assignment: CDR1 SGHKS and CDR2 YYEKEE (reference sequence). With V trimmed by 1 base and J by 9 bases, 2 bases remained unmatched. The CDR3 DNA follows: TGTGCCAGCAGCTTGACTAGCGGGTTTGAGCAGTTCTTC. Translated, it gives CASSLTSGFEQFF.

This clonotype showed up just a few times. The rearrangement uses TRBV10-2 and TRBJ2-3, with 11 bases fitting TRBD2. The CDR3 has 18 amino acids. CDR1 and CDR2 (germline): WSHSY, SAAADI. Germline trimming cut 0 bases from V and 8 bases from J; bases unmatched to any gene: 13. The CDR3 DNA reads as TGCGCCAGCAGTGAGTCGACGTCTAGCGGGGGGCCCAAGGGTACGCAGTATTTT. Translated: CASSESTSSGGPKGTQYF.

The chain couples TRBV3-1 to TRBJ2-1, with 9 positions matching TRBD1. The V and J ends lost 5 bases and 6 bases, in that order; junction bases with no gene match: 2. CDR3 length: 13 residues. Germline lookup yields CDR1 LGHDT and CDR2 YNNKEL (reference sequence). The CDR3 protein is CASSWTGVNEQFF. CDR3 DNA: TGTGCCAGCAGCTGGACAGGGGTCAATGAGCAGTTCTTC.

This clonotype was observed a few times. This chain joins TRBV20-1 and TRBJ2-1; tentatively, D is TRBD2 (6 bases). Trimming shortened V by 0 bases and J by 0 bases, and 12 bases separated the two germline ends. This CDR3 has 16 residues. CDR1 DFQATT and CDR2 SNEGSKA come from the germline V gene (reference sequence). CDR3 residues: CSARDRTGDSYNEQFF. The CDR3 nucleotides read TGCAGTGCTAGAGATCGGACGGGGGACTCCTACAATGAGCAGTTCTTC.

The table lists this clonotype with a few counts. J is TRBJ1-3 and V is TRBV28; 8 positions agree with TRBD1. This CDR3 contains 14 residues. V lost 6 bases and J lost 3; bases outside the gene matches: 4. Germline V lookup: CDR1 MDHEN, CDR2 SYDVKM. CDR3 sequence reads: CASSPDRDGNTIYF. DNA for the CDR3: TGTGCCAGCAGCCCGGACAGGGATGGAAACACCATATATTTT.

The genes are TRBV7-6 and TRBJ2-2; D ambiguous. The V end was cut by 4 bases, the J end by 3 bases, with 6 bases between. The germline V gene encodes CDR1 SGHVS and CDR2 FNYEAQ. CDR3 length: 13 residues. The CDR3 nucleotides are TGTGCCAGCAGCTCGTACTACACCGGGGAGCTGTTTTTT. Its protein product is CASSSYYTGELFF.

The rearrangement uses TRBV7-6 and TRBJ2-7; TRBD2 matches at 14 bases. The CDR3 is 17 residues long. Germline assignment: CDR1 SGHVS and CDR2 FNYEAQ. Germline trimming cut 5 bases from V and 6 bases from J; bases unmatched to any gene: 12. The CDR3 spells CASSPPWTSGGYTEQYF. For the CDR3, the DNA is TGTGCCAGCAGCCCCCCCTGGACTAGCGGGGGGTATACCGAGCAGTACTTC. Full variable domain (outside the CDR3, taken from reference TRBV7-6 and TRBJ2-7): GAGVSQSPRYKVTKRGQDVALRCDPISGHVSLYWYRQALGQGPEFLTYFNYEAQQDKSGLPNDRFSAERPEGSISTLTIQRTEQRDSAMYRCASSPPWTSGGYTEQYFGPGTRLTVT.

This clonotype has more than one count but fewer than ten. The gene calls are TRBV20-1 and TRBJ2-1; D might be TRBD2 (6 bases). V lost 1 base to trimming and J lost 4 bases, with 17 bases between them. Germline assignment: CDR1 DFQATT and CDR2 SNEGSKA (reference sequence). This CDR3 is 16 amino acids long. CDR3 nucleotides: TGCAGTGCTAGAGCGTGGGTGTTGGGGGGTTACAATGAGCAGTTCTTC. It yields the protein CSARAWVLGGYNEQFF.

The CDR3 loop is CASSLDRVSRPQHF. DNA for the CDR3: TGTGCCAGCAGCCTGGACAGGGTGTCGCGGCCCCAGCATTTT. This chain connects TRBV7-8 to TRBJ1-5; TRBD1 matches at 8 bases. Germline lookup yields CDR1 SGHVS and CDR2 FQNEAQ. The CDR3 covers 14 residues. With 5 bases clipped from V and 9 bases from J, the junction kept 9 bases outside the gene matches.

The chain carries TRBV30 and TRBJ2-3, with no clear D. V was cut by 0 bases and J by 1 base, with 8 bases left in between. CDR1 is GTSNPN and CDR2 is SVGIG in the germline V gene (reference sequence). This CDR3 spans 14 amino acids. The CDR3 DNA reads TGTGCCTGGAGTGTTGGGGTAGGCACAGATACGCAGTATTTT. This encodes CAWSVGVGTDTQYF.

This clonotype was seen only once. CDR3: CASNTEGWRYQETQYF. The CDR3 bases are TGTGCCAGCAACACCGAAGGGTGGCGGTACCAAGAGACCCAGTACTTC. The chain has TRBV7-8 and TRBJ2-5; D unclear. This CDR3 has 16 amino acids. V was shortened by 7 bases and J by 0 bases, with 18 bases between the two germline ends. Looked up from germline, CDR1 is SGHVS and CDR2 is FQNEAQ. Filled out from reference TRBV7-8 and TRBJ2-5, the complete variable domain reads GAGVSQSPRYKVAKRGQDVALRCDPISGHVSLFWYQQALGQGPEFLTYFQNEAQLDKSGLPSDRFFAERPEGSVSTLKIQRTQQEDSAVYLCASNTEGWRYQETQYFGPGTRLLVL.

The CDR3 sequence is CASRGGQWGSTATDTQYF. CDR3 DNA: TGTGCCAGCAGAGGGGGGCAGTGGGGCTCAACTGCCACAGATACGCAGTATTTT. The genes are TRBV6-1 and TRBJ2-3, with D perhaps matching TRBD1 or TRBD2 (6 bases each). The V end was cut by 6 bases, the J end by 2 bases, with 24 bases between. Germline V CDR1 and CDR2: MNHNS, SASEGT. The length of the CDR3 is 18 residues.

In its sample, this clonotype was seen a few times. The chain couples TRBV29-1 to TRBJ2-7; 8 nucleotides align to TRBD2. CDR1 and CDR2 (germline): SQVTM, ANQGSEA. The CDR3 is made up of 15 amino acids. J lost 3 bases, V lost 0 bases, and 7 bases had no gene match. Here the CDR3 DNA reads TGCAGCGTTGAAGATCCAGGACTAGCCAACTACGAGCAGTACTTC. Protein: CSVEDPGLANYEQYF.

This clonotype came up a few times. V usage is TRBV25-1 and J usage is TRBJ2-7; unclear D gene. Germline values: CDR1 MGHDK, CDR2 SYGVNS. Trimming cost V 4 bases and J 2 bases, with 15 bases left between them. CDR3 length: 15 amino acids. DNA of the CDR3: TGTGCCAGCAGTGCCTCATTTAGGTTCCCCTACGAGCAGTACTTC. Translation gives CASSASFRFPYEQYF.

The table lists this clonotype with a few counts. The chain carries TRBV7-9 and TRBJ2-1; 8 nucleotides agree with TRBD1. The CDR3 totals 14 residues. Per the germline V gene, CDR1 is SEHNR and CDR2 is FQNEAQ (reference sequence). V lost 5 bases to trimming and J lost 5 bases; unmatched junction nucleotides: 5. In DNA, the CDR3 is TGTGCCAGCAGCCTTCGGACAGGGAACAATGAGCAGTTCTTC. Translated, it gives CASSLRTGNNEQFF.

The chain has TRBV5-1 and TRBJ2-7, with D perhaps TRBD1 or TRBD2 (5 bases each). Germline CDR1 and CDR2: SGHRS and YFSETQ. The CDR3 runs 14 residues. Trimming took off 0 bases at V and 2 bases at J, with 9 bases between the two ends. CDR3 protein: CASSLGDGPYEQYF. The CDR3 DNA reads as TGCGCCAGCAGCTTGGGGGACGGACCCTACGAGCAGTACTTC.